This T cell receptor (beta chain) was observed in a study of blood T cells in healthy people across ages. General study findings and limits: Fewer expanded clones and more diversity marked long-lived versus aged donors.

Per germline, CDR1 SQVTM and CDR2 ANQGSEA. The CDR3 has 13 amino acids. V was pared by 5 bases and J by 5 bases, with 15 bases between. Primers used in a second PCR of roughly 6 to 11 cycles were a sample-barcoded 5' primer and a J-beta primer mix. TCRdb reprocessed the 5' RACE reads with MiXCR, giving one entry per CDR3 protein. The sample lists 650,000 to 1,000,000 distinct CDR3 sequences; about 36% were seen once. This clonotype occurred a few times. Its antigen is unknown. This TCR was recovered from a man between 18 and 29 years old in good health. This sequence joins TRBV29-1 and TRBJ1-1; D is ambiguous. Sample: blood. For the CDR3, the DNA is TGCAGCGTTCCCAAGATCGGGAGAACTGAAGCTTTCTTT. As protein: CSVPKIGRTEAFF.